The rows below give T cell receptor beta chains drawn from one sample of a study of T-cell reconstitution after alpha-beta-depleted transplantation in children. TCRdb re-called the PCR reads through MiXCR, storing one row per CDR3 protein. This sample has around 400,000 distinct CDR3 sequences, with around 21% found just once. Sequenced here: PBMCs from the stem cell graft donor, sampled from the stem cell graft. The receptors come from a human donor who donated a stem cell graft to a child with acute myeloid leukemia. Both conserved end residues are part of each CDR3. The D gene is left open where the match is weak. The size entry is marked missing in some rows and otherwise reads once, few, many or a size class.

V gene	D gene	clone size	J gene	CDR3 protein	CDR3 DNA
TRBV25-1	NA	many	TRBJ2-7	CASNEGAHEQYF	TGTGCCAGCAACGAGGGAGCCCACGAGCAGTACTTC
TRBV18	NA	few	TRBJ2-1	CASSTGNNEQFF	TGTGCCAGCTCAACGGGTAATAATGAGCAGTTCTTC
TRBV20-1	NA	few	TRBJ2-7	CSARRTDEQYF	TGCAGTGCTAGGAGGACCGACGAGCAGTACTTC
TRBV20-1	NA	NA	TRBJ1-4	CSARNGGKLFF	TGCAGTGCTCGTAACGGAGGAAAACTGTTTTTT
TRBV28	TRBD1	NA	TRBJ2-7	CASSPPGTASYEQYF	TGTGCCAGCAGCCCACCCGGGACAGCCTCCTACGAGCAGTACTTC
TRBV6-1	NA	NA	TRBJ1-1	CASSSRRGQFTEAFF	TGTGCCAGCAGCTCCCGTCGGGGGCAGTTTACTGAAGCTTTCTTT
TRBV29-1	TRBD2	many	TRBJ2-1	CSVRSGSGQYNEQFF	TGCAGCGTGAGGAGCGGGAGTGGTCAGTACAATGAGCAGTTCTTC
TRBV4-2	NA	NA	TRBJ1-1	CASSQEGPGGEAFF	TGTGCCAGCAGCCAAGAGGGCCCCGGGGGTGAAGCTTTCTTT
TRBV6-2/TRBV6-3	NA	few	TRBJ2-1	CASSYTQARPINEQFF	TGTGCCAGCAGTTACACCCAGGCCCGCCCTATCAATGAGCAGTTCTTC
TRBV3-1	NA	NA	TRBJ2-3	CASSRSGMSTDTQYF	TGTGCCAGCAGCCGGTCGGGGATGAGCACAGATACGCAGTATTTT
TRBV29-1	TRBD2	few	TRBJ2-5	CSGGTSGRETQYF	TGCAGCGGGGGGACTAGCGGGAGAGAGACCCAGTACTTC
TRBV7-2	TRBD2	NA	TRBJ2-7	CASSVLAGPYEQYF	TGTGCCAGCAGCGTACTAGCGGGCCCCTACGAGCAGTACTTC
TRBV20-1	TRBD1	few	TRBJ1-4	CSAKNQGGEKLFF	TGCAGTGCTAAGAATCAGGGGGGTGAAAAACTGTTTTTT
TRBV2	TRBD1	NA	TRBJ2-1	CASRQGVADHNEQFF	TGTGCCAGCAGACAGGGGGTGGCGGATCACAATGAGCAGTTCTTC
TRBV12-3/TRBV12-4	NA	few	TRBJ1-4	CASSWTTTNEKLFF	TGTGCCAGCAGTTGGACAACCACTAATGAAAAACTGTTTTTT
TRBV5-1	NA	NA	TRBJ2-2	CASSPLAENTGELFF	TGCGCCAGCAGTCCTTTAGCTGAGAACACCGGGGAGCTGTTTTTT
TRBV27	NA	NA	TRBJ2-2	CASSLIGDNTGELFF	TGTGCCAGCAGTTTAATCGGGGATAACACCGGGGAGCTGTTTTTT
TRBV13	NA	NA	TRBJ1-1	CASSPMLALNSEAFF	TGTGCCAGCAGCCCAATGCTGGCGTTGAACTCTGAAGCTTTCTTT
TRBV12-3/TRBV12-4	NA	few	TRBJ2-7	CASSLGTDEQYF	TGTGCCAGCAGTTTAGGGACGGACGAGCAGTACTTC
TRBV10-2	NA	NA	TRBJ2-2	CASSRKVGVGTGELFF	TGCGCCAGCAGTCGTAAAGTGGGAGTCGGAACCGGGGAGCTGTTTTTT
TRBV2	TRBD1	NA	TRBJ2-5	CASSEEITGDLKTQYF	TGTGCCAGCAGTGAGGAGATCACAGGGGATTTGAAGACCCAGTACTTC
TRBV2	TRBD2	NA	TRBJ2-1	CASTGSGGYNEQFF	TGTGCCAGCACAGGAAGCGGGGGATACAATGAGCAGTTCTTC
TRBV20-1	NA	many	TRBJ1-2	CSAIRPRQESYGYTF	TGCAGTGCCATTAGACCCCGACAGGAATCCTATGGCTACACCTTC
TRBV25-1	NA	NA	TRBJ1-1	CASSEGGGRTEAFF	TGTGCCAGCAGTGAAGGAGGGGGGCGGACTGAAGCTTTCTTT
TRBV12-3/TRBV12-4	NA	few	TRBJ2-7	CASSLSGTPDYEQYF	TGTGCCAGCAGTCTATCCGGGACACCAGACTACGAGCAGTACTTC
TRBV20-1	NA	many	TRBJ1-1	CSARDLQANTEAFF	TGCAGTGCTAGAGATTTACAAGCGAACACTGAAGCTTTCTTT
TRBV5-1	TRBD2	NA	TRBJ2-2	CASSLLAGRTGELFF	TGCGCCAGCAGCCTGCTAGCGGGGCGCACCGGGGAGCTGTTTTTT
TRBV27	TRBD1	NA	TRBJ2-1	CASSLPPGQGSEQFF	TGTGCCAGCAGTTTACCCCCCGGACAGGGTAGCGAGCAGTTCTTC
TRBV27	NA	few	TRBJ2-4	CASSDLAKNIQYF	TGTGCCAGCAGTGACTTAGCCAAAAACATTCAGTACTTC
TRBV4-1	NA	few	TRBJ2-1	CASSQLSSEYGDNEQFF	TGCGCCAGCAGCCAGCTCTCTAGCGAGTACGGGGACAATGAGCAGTTCTTC
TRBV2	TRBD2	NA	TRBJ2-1	CASSEPLAGVSSYNEQFF	TGTGCCAGCAGTGAACCGCTAGCGGGGGTGAGCTCCTACAATGAGCAGTTCTTC
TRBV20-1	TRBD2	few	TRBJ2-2	CSARVFAGANTGELFF	TGCAGTGCTAGAGTTTTTGCGGGAGCGAACACCGGGGAGCTGTTTTTT
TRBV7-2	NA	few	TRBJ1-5	CASSDGQPQHF	TGTGCCAGCAGCGACGGTCAGCCCCAGCATTTT
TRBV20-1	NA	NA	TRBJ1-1	CSARVGGANTEAFF	TGCAGTGCTAGAGTTGGGGGCGCGAACACTGAAGCTTTCTTT
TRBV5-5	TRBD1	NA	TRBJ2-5	CASSLWTGRQETQYF	TGTGCCAGCAGCCTATGGACAGGGCGGCAAGAGACCCAGTACTTC
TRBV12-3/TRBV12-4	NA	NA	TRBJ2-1	CASSSYSLDTYNEQFF	TGTGCCAGCAGCAGCTACTCCCTGGACACCTACAATGAGCAGTTCTTC
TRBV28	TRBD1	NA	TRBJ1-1	CASSRLGQRTEETEAFF	TGTGCCAGCAGCCGTCTGGGACAGCGGACGGAGGAGACTGAAGCTTTCTTT
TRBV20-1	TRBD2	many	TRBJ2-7	CSARTSGSYEQYF	TGCAGTGCTAGGACTAGCGGGAGTTACGAGCAGTACTTC
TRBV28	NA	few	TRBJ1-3	CASSGIWVGNTIYF	TGTGCCAGCAGTGGTATTTGGGTTGGAAACACCATATATTTT
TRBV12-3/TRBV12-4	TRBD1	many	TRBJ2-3	CASSQDRGQGTQYF	TGTGCCAGCAGTCAGGACAGGGGGCAGGGTACGCAGTATTTT
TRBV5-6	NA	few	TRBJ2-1	CASSFTVNTYNEQFF	TGTGCCAGCAGCTTCACAGTGAATACCTACAATGAGCAGTTCTTC
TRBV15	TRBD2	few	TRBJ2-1	CATSTGTSGIGEQFF	TGTGCCACCAGCACCGGGACTAGCGGGATCGGTGAGCAGTTCTTC
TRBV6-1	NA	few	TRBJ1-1	CASSPQGTWTEAFF	TGTGCCAGCAGTCCCCAGGGGACGTGGACTGAAGCTTTCTTT
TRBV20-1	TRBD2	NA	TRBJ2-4	CSARGTSGSLAKNIQYF	TGCAGTGCTAGGGGGACTAGCGGGTCGCTAGCCAAAAACATTCAGTACTTC
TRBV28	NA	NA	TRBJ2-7	CASSSHTSVGPRRIYEQYF	TGTGCCAGCAGCTCCCATACTAGTGTCGGTCCCCGTAGAATCTACGAGCAGTACTTC
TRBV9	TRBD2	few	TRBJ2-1	CASSVVSGRAGEQFF	TGTGCCAGCAGCGTAGTAAGCGGGAGGGCGGGTGAGCAGTTCTTC
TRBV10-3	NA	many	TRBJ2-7	CAISEEAGRTYEQYF	TGTGCCATCAGTGAGGAGGCGGGACGCACCTACGAGCAGTACTTC
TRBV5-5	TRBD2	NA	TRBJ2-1	CASSSTLAGEHNEQFF	TGTGCCAGCAGCTCCACTTTAGCGGGAGAACACAATGAGCAGTTCTTC
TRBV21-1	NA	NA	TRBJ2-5	CASSKLAGESSETQYF	TGTGCCAGCAGCAAGCTAGCGGGGGAGAGTAGTGAGACCCAGTACTTC
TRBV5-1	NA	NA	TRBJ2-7	CASSLEERDEQYF	TGCGCCAGCAGCTTGGAAGAGCGGGACGAGCAGTACTTC
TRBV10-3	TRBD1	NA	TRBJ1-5	CAISAGDRGLNQPQHF	TGTGCCATCAGTGCGGGAGACAGGGGGCTTAACCAGCCCCAGCATTTT
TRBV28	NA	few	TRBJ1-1	CASSLKVAVQGEAFF	TGTGCCAGCAGTTTAAAAGTAGCGGTTCAGGGTGAAGCTTTCTTT
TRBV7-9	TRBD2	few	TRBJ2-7	CASSLWREGLEQYF	TGTGCCAGCAGCTTATGGCGGGAGGGTCTCGAGCAGTACTTC
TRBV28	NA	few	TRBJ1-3	CASRPTGSGNTIYF	TGTGCCAGCAGACCTACAGGATCTGGAAACACCATATATTTT
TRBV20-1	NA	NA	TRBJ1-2	CSASRGRIDGYTF	TGCAGTGCTAGCAGGGGTAGAATTGATGGCTACACCTTC
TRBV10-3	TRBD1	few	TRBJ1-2	CAMSGLGDRGYYGYTF	TGTGCCATGAGCGGTTTGGGGGACAGGGGTTACTATGGCTACACCTTC
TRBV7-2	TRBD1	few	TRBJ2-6	CASSSRDRGYGANVLTF	TGTGCCAGCAGCTCCCGGGACAGGGGATATGGGGCCAACGTCCTGACTTTC
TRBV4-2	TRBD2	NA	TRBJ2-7	CASSQDPVAGVYEQYF	TGTGCCAGCAGCCAAGATCCGGTAGCGGGAGTTTACGAGCAGTACTTC
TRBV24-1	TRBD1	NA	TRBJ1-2	CATSDAGTGGLDGYTF	TGTGCCACCAGTGACGCCGGGACAGGGGGCCTCGATGGCTACACCTTC